Following are 7 T cell receptor beta chains from one sample sequenced in a study of T cell repertoires in cytomegalovirus infection. One entry per CDR3 protein, called by TCRdb with MiXCR from the reads. The data hold 450,000 to 550,000 distinct CDR3 sequences, with more than 15% observed a single time. Material for sequencing was CD8+ T cells from PBMCs. All receptors come from a human donor in good health (CMV status not recorded). Some clones in this sample may be carry-over from other donors' samples.

The CDR3 DNA sequence: TGTGCCAGCAGCCAAGAACCGGGACTCTCGTCGACCCAGTACTTC. Residues: CASSQEPGLSSTQYF. V and J are TRBV14 and TRBJ2-5, with a tentative D call TRBD2 (6 bases). The ends were cut back, 0 bases at V and 7 bases at J, with 15 bases in the middle. CDR1 is SGHDN and CDR2 is FVKESK in the germline V gene. This CDR3 has 15 amino acids.

The chain recombines TRBV5-6 with TRBJ1-1; perhaps TRBD1 as D (6 bases). The V and J ends lost 3 bases and 8 bases respectively, with 17 bases between them. Germline loops: CDR1 SGHDT, CDR2 YYEEEE. The CDR3 covers 14 residues. The CDR3, as DNA: TGTGCCAGCAGCTCCCCGGGGGCGCGGGGGGAAGCTTTCTTT. It yields the protein CASSSPGARGEAFF.

V and J are TRBV5-6 and TRBJ2-2, with D possibly TRBD1 on 5 matching bases. The CDR3 spans 15 residues. V lost 4 bases and J 2 bases, leaving 12 bases between the germline ends. Germline V CDR1 and CDR2: SGHDT, YYEEEE. CDR3 amino acids: CASSLRTLNTGELFF. CDR3 nucleotide sequence: TGTGCCAGCAGCCTAAGGACACTCAACACCGGGGAGCTGTTTTTT.

To note about this clonotype: A much larger clone is a single base away; this may be a read error. The conserved phenylalanine or tryptophan normally closing the CDR3 is absent here, so this likely arose from a read error. The rearrangement uses TRBV7-3 and TRBJ2-7; D is undetermined. CDR1 SGHTA and CDR2 FQGTGA come from the germline V gene. The germline V and J ends were trimmed by 4 bases and 4 bases, with 11 bases remaining between them. This CDR3 region has 13 residues. DNA of the CDR3: TGTGCCAGCAGCTCGACGGAGTTTTACGAGCAGTACTTA. Residues: CASSSTEFYEQYL.

This clonotype was seen at least ten times. J is TRBJ2-1 and V is TRBV6-2 or TRBV6-3; D is uncertain. Germline CDR1 reads MNHEY; CDR2 reads SVGEGT. V was clipped by 6 bases and J by 4 bases, with 7 bases between them. This CDR3 contains 12 residues. CDR3 in DNA: TGTGCCAGCAGCGCCGCTTACAATGAGCAGTTCTTC. It codes for CASSAAYNEQFF.

V gene TRBV3-1 combines with J gene TRBJ2-3; TRBD2 might be the D (5 bases). With 0 bases removed from V and 1 base from J, the gap between germline ends came to 8 bases. The CDR3 is 15 amino acids. Germline-derived CDR1 and CDR2 are LGHDT and YNNKEL (reference sequence). The CDR3 bases are TGTGCCAGCAGCCAAGATTTCGGGGGCACAGATACGCAGTATTTT. Its protein product is CASSQDFGGTDTQYF.

DNA for the CDR3: TGCAGTGCTAGAGATAGGCGGGCTAGCTACGAGCAGTACTTC. Residues: CSARDRRASYEQYF. V gene TRBV20-1 combines with J gene TRBJ2-7; tentatively, D is TRBD2 (5 bases). This CDR3 comprises 14 residues. The germline CDR1 and CDR2 sequences are DFQATT and SNEGSKA (reference sequence). The V end lost 0 bases, the J end lost 3 bases, and 12 bases lay between the germline ends.